This T cell receptor beta chain was obtained from a study of T cell repertoires in cytomegalovirus infection. Study in general: Indicated by public TCR beta signatures were CMV infection and matching HLA type.

The germline V and J ends were trimmed by 6 bases and 2 bases, with 11 bases remaining between them. The CDR3 loop spans 15 amino acids. Each CDR3 protein is one row after TCRdb ran MiXCR on the reads. The table includes 310,000 or so distinct CDR3 sequences, roughly 23% detected once. This receptor was taken from a human donor in good health (CMV status not recorded). Some clones in this sample may be carry-over from other donors' samples. The chain joins TRBV12-3 or TRBV12-4 to TRBJ1-6; no clear D gene. The sequencing sample was made of PBMCs. CDR3 sequence reads: CASRDRGAYNSPLHF. CDR3 nucleotide sequence: TGTGCCAGCAGGGATAGAGGCGCCTATAATTCACCCCTCCACTTT.